The 7 T cell receptor beta chains below were found in one sample sequenced in a study of cytomegalovirus exposure and HLA in healthy donors. PCR primers comprised 60 Vbeta and 13 Jbeta primers. Produced via immunoSEQ multiplex PCR; TCRdb's table is partial and in-frame only. The table shows about 160,000 clones, with approximately 86% occurring only once. The sample comprised PBMCs. These receptors were collected from a woman aged 18 to 35 in good health and CMV-seronegative.

J is TRBJ1-2 and V is TRBV5-1; a weak D match, TRBD1 (6 bases). CDR3 length: 13 residues. Germline V lookup: CDR1 SGHRS, CDR2 YFSETQ. V was pared by 4 bases and J by 4 bases, with 11 bases between. The CDR3, as DNA: TGCGCCAGCAGCCCGGGACAACTCTATGGCTACACCTTC. It translates to CASSPGQLYGYTF.

The rearrangement joins TRBV10-3 to TRBJ2-7; D is perhaps TRBD2 (5 bases). V was shortened by 4 bases and J by 0 bases, with 7 bases between the two germline ends. There are 13 residues in the CDR3. Per germline, CDR1 ENHRY and CDR2 SYGVKD. CDR3 sequence (DNA): TGTGCCATCAGTGCGGGATTCTCCTACGAGCAGTACTTC. The encoded protein is CAISAGFSYEQYF.

The chain recombines TRBV19 with TRBJ1-1; 9 nucleotides agree with TRBD1. V was pared by 1 base and J by 6 bases, with 9 bases of the junction left unmatched. Germline assignment: CDR1 LNHDA and CDR2 SQIVND (reference sequence). The CDR3 is made up of 16 amino acids. This chain's CDR3 is CASSIGRGQGAAEAFF. The CDR3 bases are TGTGCCAGTAGTATAGGGAGGGGACAGGGCGCCGCTGAAGCTTTCTTT.

The chain combines TRBV19 with TRBJ2-1; TRBD2 matches 9 bases. V was pared by 3 bases and J by 8 bases, with 8 bases of the junction left unmatched. Germline CDR1 reads LNHDA; CDR2 reads SQIVND (reference sequence). The CDR3 has 15 residues. CDR3 loop: CASSMIAGGKDEQFF. CDR3 nucleotide sequence: TGTGCCAGTAGTATGATTGCGGGAGGGAAGGATGAGCAGTTCTTC.

The rearrangement links TRBV28 to TRBJ2-7, with 7 bases fitting TRBD2. Germline trimming cut 4 bases from V and 9 bases from J; bases unmatched to any gene: 18. The germline V gene encodes CDR1 MDHEN and CDR2 SYDVKM. The CDR3 is made up of 16 amino acids. The CDR3 DNA reads TGTGCCAGCAGTTCCACTACTCACGCGTATCGCGGGGGGCAGTACTTC. Translation gives CASSSTTHAYRGGQYF.

The rearrangement uses TRBV28 and TRBJ1-1, with D possibly matching TRBD1 (5 bases). The CDR3 consists of 12 residues. V lost 5 bases and J lost 6, with 10 bases in between. Germline V gene sequence: CDR1 MDHEN, CDR2 SYDVKM. The CDR3 nucleotides read TGTGCCAGCAGTATAAGGGGTGCTGAAGCTTTCTTT. Residues: CASSIRGAEAFF.

The chain employs TRBV7-9 and TRBJ1-5; perhaps TRBD1 as D (6 bases). Germline values: CDR1 SEHNR, CDR2 FQNEAQ (reference sequence). The CDR3 spans 15 residues. The V end lost 5 bases, the J end lost 2 bases, and 13 bases lay between the germline ends. The CDR3 here is CASSPGRQGNQPQHF. The CDR3 DNA reads as TGTGCCAGCAGCCCAGGGCGACAGGGCAATCAGCCCCAGCATTTT.